This T cell receptor beta chain was observed in a study of T cell responses to AZD1222 COVID-19 vaccine. Study-wide findings and caveats: With two AZD1222 doses given, Spike-specific TCR breadth and depth both rose. Targeting of unmutated variant regions was reportedly seen in nearly half of spike-specific TCRs.

Measured with immunoSEQ multiplex PCR; TCRdb has only the in-frame clones, and not every one. The sample consists of 150,000 or so clones, roughly nine tenths of them appearing once. This CDR3 contains 15 residues. V was trimmed by 6 bases and J by 2 bases, leaving 15 bases between them. Germline V gene sequence: CDR1 LNHDA, CDR2 SQIVND (reference sequence). In this sample, this clone turned up a few times. The antigen is unknown. V usage is TRBV19 and J usage is TRBJ2-3; TRBD2 might be the D (6 bases). Sequencing was performed on peripheral blood, taken on day 0 of AZD1222 vaccination. The origin of this receptor is an adult in good health. Here the CDR3 reads CASSRLVAATDTQYF. In DNA form, the CDR3 reads TGTGCCAGTAGCCGCTTAGTAGCGGCCACAGATACGCAGTATTTT. The full variable domain, its missing parts supplied by reference TRBV19 and TRBJ2-3, is DGGITQSPKYLFRKEGQNVTLSCEQNLNHDAMYWYRQDPGQGLRLIYYSQIVNDFQKGDIAEGYSVSREKKESFPLTVTSAQKNPTAFYLCASSRLVAATDTQYFGPGTRLTVL.